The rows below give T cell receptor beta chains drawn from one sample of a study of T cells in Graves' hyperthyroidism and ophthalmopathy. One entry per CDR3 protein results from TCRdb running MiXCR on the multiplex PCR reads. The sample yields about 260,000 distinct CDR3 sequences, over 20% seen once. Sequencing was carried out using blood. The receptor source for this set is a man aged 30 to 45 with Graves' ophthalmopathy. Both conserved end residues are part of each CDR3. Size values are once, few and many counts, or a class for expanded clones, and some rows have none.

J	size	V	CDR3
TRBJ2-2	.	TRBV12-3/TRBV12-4	CASRISGINGELFF
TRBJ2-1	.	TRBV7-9	CASSFGTSGKMSEQFF
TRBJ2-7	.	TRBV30	CAWSVGVDGLREQYF
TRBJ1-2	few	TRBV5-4	CASSLNREYGYTF
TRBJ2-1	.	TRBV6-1	CASSVERANEQFF
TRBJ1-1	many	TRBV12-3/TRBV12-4	CASSPDRRVATEAFF
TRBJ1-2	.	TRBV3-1	CASSPRTGAGYTF
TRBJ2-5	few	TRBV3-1	CASGRGVGFDITQYF
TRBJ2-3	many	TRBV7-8	CASKTRVREEVNTQYF
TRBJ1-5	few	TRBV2	CASSPPTGPAPIMPQHF
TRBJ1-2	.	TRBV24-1	CATSDLADGYTF